Listed below are T cell receptor beta chains from one sample, sequenced in a study of cytomegalovirus exposure and HLA in healthy donors. Libraries were prepared by immunoSEQ multiplex PCR; TCRdb keeps only in-frame clonotypes and omits some of them. The profile shows fewer than 250,000 clones, around 79% of them singletons. Sequenced sample: PBMCs. These receptors were collected from a male donor in good health and CMV-seronegative. Each CDR3 is given with its conserved first and last residue. Fields, in order: D gene, V gene, clone size, J gene, CDR3 DNA, CDR3 protein. The D gene is left open where the match is weak. Not every row has a clone size; where given, it reads once, few, many or a size class.

d_call: NA
v_call: TRBV28
clone_size: NA
j_call: TRBJ1-6
cdr3_nt: TGTGCCAGCAGTTTACCACTAGGCGGGGGTTCACCCCTCCACTTT
cdr3_aa: CASSLPLGGGSPLHF

d_call: TRBD1
v_call: TRBV6-1
clone_size: NA
j_call: TRBJ1-1
cdr3_nt: TGTGCCAGCAGTCGCGGGACAGGGAACACTGAAGCTTTCTTT
cdr3_aa: CASSRGTGNTEAFF

d_call: TRBD1
v_call: TRBV4-1
clone_size: NA
j_call: TRBJ1-2
cdr3_nt: TGCGCCAGCAGCCTCGCCTTGAGACAGGGCCACTATGGCTACACCTTC
cdr3_aa: CASSLALRQGHYGYTF

d_call: TRBD1
v_call: TRBV29-1
clone_size: NA
j_call: TRBJ2-2
cdr3_nt: TGCAGCGTTGTCCCGGACAGGGTTTCTAGGGAGCTGTTTTTT
cdr3_aa: CSVVPDRVSRELFF

d_call: TRBD1
v_call: TRBV5-4
clone_size: NA
j_call: TRBJ2-3
cdr3_nt: TGTGCCAGCAGCTTGGCCACAGGGGCGGTAGCAGATACGCAGTATTTT
cdr3_aa: CASSLATGAVADTQYF

d_call: TRBD1
v_call: TRBV2
clone_size: NA
j_call: TRBJ1-2
cdr3_nt: TGTGCCAGCAGTGCAGGGGGGCACTATGGCTACACCTTC
cdr3_aa: CASSAGGHYGYTF

d_call: NA
v_call: TRBV4-2
clone_size: NA
j_call: TRBJ1-6
cdr3_nt: TGTGCCAGCAGCCAGGACGCGAGGACAGCCAATAATTCACCCCTCCACTTT
cdr3_aa: CASSQDARTANNSPLHF

d_call: NA
v_call: TRBV5-1
clone_size: NA
j_call: TRBJ2-1
cdr3_nt: TGCGCCAGTCTCGGTGCGAGGGACAATGAGCAGTTCTTC
cdr3_aa: CASLGARDNEQFF

d_call: TRBD1
v_call: TRBV7-9
clone_size: NA
j_call: TRBJ2-7
cdr3_nt: TGTGCCAGCAGCTTCAACCCCGGGACAGGGTCCTACGAGCAGTACTTC
cdr3_aa: CASSFNPGTGSYEQYF

d_call: TRBD2
v_call: TRBV27
clone_size: NA
j_call: TRBJ2-2
cdr3_nt: TGTGCCAGCAGTTTACTAGCGGGAGGGCAAAGGTCCGGGGAGCTGTTTTTT
cdr3_aa: CASSLLAGGQRSGELFF

d_call: NA
v_call: TRBV11-2
clone_size: NA
j_call: TRBJ2-7
cdr3_nt: TGTGCCAGCAGCTCTAGACTAGACTCCTACGAGCAGTACTTC
cdr3_aa: CASSSRLDSYEQYF

d_call: NA
v_call: TRBV28
clone_size: NA
j_call: TRBJ2-1
cdr3_nt: TGTGCCAGCAGTGCGGAGTACTACAATGAGCAGTTCTTC
cdr3_aa: CASSAEYYNEQFF

d_call: TRBD1
v_call: TRBV5-1
clone_size: NA
j_call: TRBJ2-7
cdr3_nt: TGCGCCAGCAGCTTAGGGGGCGATCCTTTAGGCGAGCAGTACTTC
cdr3_aa: CASSLGGDPLGEQYF

d_call: TRBD2
v_call: TRBV28
clone_size: NA
j_call: TRBJ2-1
cdr3_nt: TGTGCCAGCATTCTTAGCGGGAGCTCCTACAATGAGCAGTTCTTC
cdr3_aa: CASILSGSSYNEQFF

d_call: TRBD1
v_call: TRBV6-1
clone_size: NA
j_call: TRBJ2-5
cdr3_nt: TGTGCCAGCAGTGATACAGGGGCTGGAGAGACCCAGTACTTC
cdr3_aa: CASSDTGAGETQYF

d_call: NA
v_call: TRBV4-3
clone_size: NA
j_call: TRBJ1-2
cdr3_nt: TGCGCCAGCAGCCCTGGACTGATAGCTAACTATGGCTACACCTTC
cdr3_aa: CASSPGLIANYGYTF

d_call: NA
v_call: TRBV7-2
clone_size: NA
j_call: TRBJ2-1
cdr3_nt: TGTGCCAGCAGCACCAAGAGCGACAGTTACAATGAGCAGTTCTTC
cdr3_aa: CASSTKSDSYNEQFF

d_call: TRBD2
v_call: TRBV14
clone_size: once
j_call: TRBJ2-2
cdr3_nt: TGTGCCAGCAGCCAATCGGCGGGAGATAGGACCGGGGAGCTGTTTTTT
cdr3_aa: CASSQSAGDRTGELFF

d_call: NA
v_call: TRBV30
clone_size: NA
j_call: TRBJ1-6
cdr3_nt: TGTGCCTGGACGATCGGGTCACCCCTCCACTTT
cdr3_aa: CAWTIGSPLHF

d_call: NA
v_call: TRBV27
clone_size: once
j_call: TRBJ2-7
cdr3_nt: TGTGCCAGCAGCCTCCTGGGCGGGACAGCCTCCTACGAGCAGTACTTC
cdr3_aa: CASSLLGGTASYEQYF

d_call: NA
v_call: TRBV7-6
clone_size: NA
j_call: TRBJ1-3
cdr3_nt: TGTGCCAGCAGCCCAAGGACATTTCCTGGCGTGGGAAACACCATATATTTT
cdr3_aa: CASSPRTFPGVGNTIYF

d_call: NA
v_call: TRBV7-2
clone_size: few
j_call: TRBJ2-5
cdr3_nt: TGTGCCAGCAGCTTATACAGGAGCCAAGAGACCCAGTACTTC
cdr3_aa: CASSLYRSQETQYF

d_call: TRBD1
v_call: TRBV5-1
clone_size: NA
j_call: TRBJ2-1
cdr3_nt: TGCGCCAGCAGCTTATCAGGGGGAGAGGGCAATGAGCAGTTCTTC
cdr3_aa: CASSLSGGEGNEQFF

d_call: NA
v_call: TRBV28
clone_size: once
j_call: TRBJ2-5
cdr3_nt: TGTGCCAGCTCCACAGTATCAGAGACCCAGTACTTC
cdr3_aa: CASSTVSETQYF

d_call: NA
v_call: TRBV27
clone_size: NA
j_call: TRBJ2-7
cdr3_nt: TGTGCCAGCAGTACCGGGACTGCGGTCTACGAGCAGTACTTC
cdr3_aa: CASSTGTAVYEQYF

d_call: NA
v_call: TRBV27
clone_size: NA
j_call: TRBJ2-1
cdr3_nt: TGTGCCAGCAAAGGAGAGTCTTACAATGAGCAGTTCTTC
cdr3_aa: CASKGESYNEQFF

d_call: NA
v_call: TRBV28
clone_size: NA
j_call: TRBJ1-2
cdr3_nt: TGTGCCAGCAGTTTACAGGGGAACTATGGCTACACCTTC
cdr3_aa: CASSLQGNYGYTF

d_call: NA
v_call: TRBV4-3
clone_size: NA
j_call: TRBJ1-4
cdr3_nt: TGCGCCAGCAGCCGACTCACCAGGGTAGCTAATGAAAAACTGTTTTTT
cdr3_aa: CASSRLTRVANEKLFF

d_call: NA
v_call: TRBV28
clone_size: NA
j_call: TRBJ1-1
cdr3_nt: TGTGCCAGCAGTTTAGATCAGGGAGCTCGCGGGATCTTT
cdr3_aa: CASSLDQGARGIF

d_call: NA
v_call: TRBV29-1
clone_size: once
j_call: TRBJ2-5
cdr3_nt: TGCAGCGTTGTAGGAGAAACCCAGTACTTC
cdr3_aa: CSVVGETQYF